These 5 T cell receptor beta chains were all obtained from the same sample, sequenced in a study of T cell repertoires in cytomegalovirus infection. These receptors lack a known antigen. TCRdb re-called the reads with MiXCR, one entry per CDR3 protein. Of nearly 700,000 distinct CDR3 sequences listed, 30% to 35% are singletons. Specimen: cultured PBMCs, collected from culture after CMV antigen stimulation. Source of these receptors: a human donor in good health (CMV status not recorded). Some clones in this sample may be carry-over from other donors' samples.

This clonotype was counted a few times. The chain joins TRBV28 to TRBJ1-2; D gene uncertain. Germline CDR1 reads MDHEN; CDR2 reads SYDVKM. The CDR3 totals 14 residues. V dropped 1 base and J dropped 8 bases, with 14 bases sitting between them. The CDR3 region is CASSLSGYEGGYTF. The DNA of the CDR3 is TGTGCCAGCAGTTTATCGGGCTACGAGGGAGGCTACACCTTC.

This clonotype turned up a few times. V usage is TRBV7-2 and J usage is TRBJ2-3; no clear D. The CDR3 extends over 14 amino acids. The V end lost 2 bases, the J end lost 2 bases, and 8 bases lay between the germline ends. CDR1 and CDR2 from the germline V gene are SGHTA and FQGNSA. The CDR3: CASSLSRVTDTQYF. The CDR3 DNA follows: TGTGCCAGCAGCTTATCCCGGGTCACAGATACGCAGTATTTT. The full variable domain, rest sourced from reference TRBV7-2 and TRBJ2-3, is GAGVSQSPSNKVTEKGKDVELRCDPISGHTALYWYRQSLGQGLEFLIYFQGNSAPDKSGLPSDRFSAERTGGSVSTLTIQRTQQEDSAVYLCASSLSRVTDTQYFGPGTRLTVL.

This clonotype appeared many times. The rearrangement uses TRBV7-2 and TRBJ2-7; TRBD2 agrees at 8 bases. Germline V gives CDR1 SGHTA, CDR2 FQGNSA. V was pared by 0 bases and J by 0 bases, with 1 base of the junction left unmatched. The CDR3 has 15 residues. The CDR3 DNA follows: TGTGCCAGCAGCTTAGCCGGGACTAGCTCCTACGAGCAGTACTTC. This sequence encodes CASSLAGTSSYEQYF.

As DNA, the CDR3 is TGCAGTGCGGGAGGGGGGAACACTGAAGCTTTCTTT. This translates into CSAGGGNTEAFF. The chain has TRBV29-1 and TRBJ1-1; maybe TRBD1 (6 bases). From germline, CDR1 is SQVTM and CDR2 ANQGSEA. CDR3 size: 12 residues.

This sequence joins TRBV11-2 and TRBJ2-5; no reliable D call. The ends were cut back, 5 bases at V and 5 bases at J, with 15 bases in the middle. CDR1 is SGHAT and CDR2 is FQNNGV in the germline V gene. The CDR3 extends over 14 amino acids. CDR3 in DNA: TGTGCCAGCAGCCCTAGTGGTGGGTTGGAGACCCAGTACTTC. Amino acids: CASSPSGGLETQYF.